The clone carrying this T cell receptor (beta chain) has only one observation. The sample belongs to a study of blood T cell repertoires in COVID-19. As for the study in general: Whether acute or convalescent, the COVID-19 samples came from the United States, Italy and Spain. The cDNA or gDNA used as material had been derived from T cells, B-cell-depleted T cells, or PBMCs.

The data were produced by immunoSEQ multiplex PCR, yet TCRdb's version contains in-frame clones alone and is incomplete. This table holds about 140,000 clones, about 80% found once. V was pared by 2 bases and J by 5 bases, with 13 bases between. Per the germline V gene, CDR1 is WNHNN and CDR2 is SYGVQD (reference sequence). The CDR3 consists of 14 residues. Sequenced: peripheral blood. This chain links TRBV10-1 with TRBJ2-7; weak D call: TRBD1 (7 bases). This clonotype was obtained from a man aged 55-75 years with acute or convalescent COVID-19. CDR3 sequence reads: CASSERQGGDEQYF. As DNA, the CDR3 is TGCGCCAGCAGTGAGAGGCAGGGGGGCGACGAGCAGTACTTC.